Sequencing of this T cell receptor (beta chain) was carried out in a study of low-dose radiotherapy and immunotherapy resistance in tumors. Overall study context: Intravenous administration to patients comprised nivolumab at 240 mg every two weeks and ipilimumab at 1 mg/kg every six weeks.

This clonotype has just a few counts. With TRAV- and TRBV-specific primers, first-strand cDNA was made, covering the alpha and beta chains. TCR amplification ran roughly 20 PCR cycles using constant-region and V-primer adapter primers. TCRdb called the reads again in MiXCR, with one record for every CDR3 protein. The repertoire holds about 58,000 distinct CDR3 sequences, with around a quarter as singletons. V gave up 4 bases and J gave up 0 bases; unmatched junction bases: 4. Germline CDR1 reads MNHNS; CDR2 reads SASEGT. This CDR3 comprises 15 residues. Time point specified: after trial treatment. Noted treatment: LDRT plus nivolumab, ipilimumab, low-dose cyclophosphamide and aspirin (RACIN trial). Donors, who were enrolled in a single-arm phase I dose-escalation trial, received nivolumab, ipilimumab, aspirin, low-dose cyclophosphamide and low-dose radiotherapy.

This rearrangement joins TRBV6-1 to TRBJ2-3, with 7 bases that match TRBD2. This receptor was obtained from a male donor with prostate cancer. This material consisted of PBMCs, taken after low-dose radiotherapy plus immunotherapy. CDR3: CASSVAGPSTDTQYF. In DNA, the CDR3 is TGTGCCAGCAGTGTAGCGGGTCCTAGCACAGATACGCAGTATTTT.